Below, 13 T cell receptor beta chains from the same sample are listed, as sequenced in a study of blood T cell repertoires in COVID-19. Clones were read by immunoSEQ multiplex PCR, and TCRdb kept only the in-frame ones, dropping some. The data hold about 25,000 clones, with 81% observed a single time. Source material: peripheral blood. The receptors were sampled from a man between 65 and 80 years old with acute or convalescent COVID-19.

This chain links TRBV27 with TRBJ1-6; D may be TRBD1 (5 bases). With 0 bases removed from V and 2 bases from J, the gap between germline ends came to 11 bases. The length of the CDR3 is 17 residues. The germline CDR1 and CDR2 sequences are MNHEY and SMNVEV (reference sequence). In DNA, the CDR3 is TGTGCCAGCAGTTTATCGCCCCCAGGGACCTATAATTCACCCCTCCACTTT. It is translated as CASSLSPPGTYNSPLHF.

This clone came up a few times. The chain is built from TRBV3-1 (or the pseudogene TRBV3-2) and TRBJ1-2, with 8 positions matching TRBD1. From germline, CDR1 is LGHDT and CDR2 YNNKEL (reference sequence). CDR3 length: 15 amino acids. Germline trimming cut 5 bases from V and 7 bases from J; bases unmatched to any gene: 12. The CDR3 here is CASSSRLQGVGGYTF. CDR3 DNA: TGTGCCAGCAGCTCCCGCCTACAGGGGGTGGGTGGCTACACCTTC.

This chain uses TRBV7-2 with TRBJ2-1; 8 bases fit TRBD2. The length of the CDR3 is 15 residues. J gave up 0 bases and V 7 bases, and 5 bases lay outside the gene matches. The germline V gene encodes CDR1 SGHTA and CDR2 FQGNSA. The CDR3 spells CASTLLADSYNEQFF. As DNA, the CDR3 is TGTGCCAGCACGCTACTAGCGGACTCCTACAATGAGCAGTTCTTC.

This chain links TRBV9 with TRBJ2-7, with D perhaps matching TRBD1 (5 bases). Trimming left V 0 bases short and J 1 base short, with 11 bases between. There are 15 residues in the CDR3. Germline V gene data show CDR1 as SGDLS and CDR2 as YYNGEE. The CDR3 sequence is CASSVVQDHSYEQYF. CDR3 nucleotides: TGTGCCAGCAGCGTAGTACAGGACCATTCCTACGAGCAGTACTTC.

A few counts support this clone. CDR3 coding DNA: TGCGCCAGCAGCTGGGGTGGAGGGGGCGATGGCTACACCTTC. Its protein is CASSWGGGGDGYTF. The V call is TRBV5-1, the J call TRBJ1-2, with TRBD1 identical over 7 bases. The CDR3 contains 14 residues. Germline trimming cut 3 bases from V and 6 bases from J; bases unmatched to any gene: 8. Germline V gene lookup returns CDR1 SGHRS and CDR2 YFSETQ. Based on the CDR3 plus reference TRBV5-1 and TRBJ1-2, the full variable domain is KAGVTQTPRYLIKTRGQQVTLSCSPISGHRSVSWYQQTPGQGLQFLFEYFSETQRNKGNFPGRFSGRQFSNSRSEMNVSTLELGDSALYLCASSWGGGGDGYTFGSGTRLTVV.

The chain links TRBV27 to TRBJ1-2; TRBD1 matches 7 bases. This CDR3 region has 17 residues. The V and J ends lost 6 bases and 8 bases, in that order; junction bases with no gene match: 21. CDR1 MNHEY and CDR2 SMNVEV come from the germline V gene (reference sequence). The CDR3 nucleotides are TGTGCCAGCAGCACGAAGGGCAGGGGGTCCCCCGGGGGCGGCTACACCTTC. Translated, it gives CASSTKGRGSPGGGYTF.

The gene calls are TRBV5-1 and TRBJ2-1, with 9 bases matching TRBD2. Per germline, CDR1 SGHRS and CDR2 YFSETQ. Germline trimming cut 1 base from V and 5 bases from J; bases unmatched to any gene: 4. CDR3 length: 15 residues. The CDR3: CASSLRAGGDNEQFF. For the CDR3, the DNA is TGCGCCAGCAGCTTGAGGGCGGGGGGGGACAATGAGCAGTTCTTC.

The chain joins TRBV11-2 to TRBJ2-2; D unclear. There are 12 residues in the CDR3. Trimming took off 6 bases at V and 6 bases at J, with 8 bases between the two ends. Germline CDR1 and CDR2: SGHAT and FQNNGV. The CDR3 sequence: CASRPQAGELFF. CDR3 DNA sequence: TGTGCCAGCAGACCGCAGGCCGGGGAGCTGTTTTTT.

V gene TRBV30 combines with J gene TRBJ1-1, with a weak D call TRBD1 (5 bases). The CDR3 totals 13 residues. Germline V lookup: CDR1 GTSNPN, CDR2 SVGIG (reference sequence). The ends were cut back, 5 bases at V and 5 bases at J, with 15 bases in the middle. The CDR3 bases are TGTGCCTGGCTTACCTCAGGGAGGACTGAAGCTTTCTTT. This encodes CAWLTSGRTEAFF.

The chain combines TRBV18 with TRBJ2-3; D is uncertain. With 5 bases removed from V and 0 bases from J, the gap between germline ends came to 15 bases. CDR1 KGHSH and CDR2 LQKENI come from the germline V gene. The CDR3 length is 16 residues. Here the CDR3 DNA reads TGTGCCAGCTCATTCCAAACGGCGACTAGCACAGATACGCAGTATTTT. Translation: CASSFQTATSTDTQYF.

The gene calls are TRBV29-1 and TRBJ2-1; a possible D gene is TRBD1 (6 bases). The CDR3 totals 13 residues. The germline V gene encodes CDR1 SQVTM and CDR2 ANQGSEA. Deletions cut 3 bases from V and 5 bases from J, with 11 bases between. As DNA, the CDR3 is TGCAGCGTTGACAGGGGTTTGAACAATGAGCAGTTCTTC. This codes for CSVDRGLNNEQFF.

In its sample, this clone was seen once. CDR3 coding DNA: TGTGCCAGCAGCCTTAGGGCCGCCACAGCAGGGGGCAGCTATGGCTACACCTTC. It translates to CASSLRAATAGGSYGYTF. The rearrangement joins TRBV7-6 to TRBJ1-2, with TRBD1 matching over 8 bases. The ends lost 5 bases at V and 4 bases at J; junction bases unmatched: 18. Looked up from germline, CDR1 is SGHVS and CDR2 is FNYEAQ. This CDR3 is 18 amino acids long.

This clone appeared once. V usage is TRBV7-3 and J usage is TRBJ2-3; 8 bases line up with TRBD1. The ends lost 3 bases at V and 6 bases at J; junction bases unmatched: 8. The CDR3 spans 15 residues. Germline V lookup: CDR1 SGHTA, CDR2 FQGTGA. Written as DNA, the CDR3 is TGTGCCAGCAGCTTTAACTCAGGGGGCCAGGATACGCAGTATTTT. The encoded protein is CASSFNSGGQDTQYF. Together with reference TRBV7-3 and TRBJ2-3, the CDR3 gives the full variable domain: GAGVSQTPSNKVTEKGKYVELRCDPISGHTALYWYRQSLGQGPEFLIYFQGTGAADDSGLPNDRFFAVRPEGSVSTLKIQRTERGDSAVYLCASSFNSGGQDTQYFGPGTRLTVL.